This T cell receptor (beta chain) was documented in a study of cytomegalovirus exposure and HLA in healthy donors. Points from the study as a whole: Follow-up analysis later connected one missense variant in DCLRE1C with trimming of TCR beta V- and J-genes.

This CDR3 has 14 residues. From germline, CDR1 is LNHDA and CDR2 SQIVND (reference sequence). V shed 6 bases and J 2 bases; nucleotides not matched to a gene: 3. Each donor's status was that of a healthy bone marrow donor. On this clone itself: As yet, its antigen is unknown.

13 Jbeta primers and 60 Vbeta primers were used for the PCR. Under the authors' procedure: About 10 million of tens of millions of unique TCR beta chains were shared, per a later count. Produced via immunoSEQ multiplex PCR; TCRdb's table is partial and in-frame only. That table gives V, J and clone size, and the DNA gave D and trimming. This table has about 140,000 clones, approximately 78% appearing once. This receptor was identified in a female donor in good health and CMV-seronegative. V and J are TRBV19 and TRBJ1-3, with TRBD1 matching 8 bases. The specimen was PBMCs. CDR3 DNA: TGTGCCAGTAGCAAACAGGGGGCTGGAAACACCATATATTTT. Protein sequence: CASSKQGAGNTIYF.